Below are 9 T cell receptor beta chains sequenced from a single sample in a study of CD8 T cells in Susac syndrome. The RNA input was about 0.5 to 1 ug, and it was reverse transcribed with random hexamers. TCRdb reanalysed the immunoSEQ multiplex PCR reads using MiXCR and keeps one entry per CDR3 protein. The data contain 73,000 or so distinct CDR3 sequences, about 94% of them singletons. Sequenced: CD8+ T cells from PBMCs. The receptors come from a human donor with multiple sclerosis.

The CDR3 region has the DNA TGCGCCAGCAGCCAAGGGGCCTACACAGATACGCAGTATTTT. As protein: CASSQGAYTDTQYF. V usage is TRBV4-3 and J usage is TRBJ2-3; unclear D gene. V lost 1 base, J lost 2 bases, and 7 bases lay in between. The CDR3 loop spans 14 amino acids. Germline V gives CDR1 LGHNA, CDR2 YSLEER.

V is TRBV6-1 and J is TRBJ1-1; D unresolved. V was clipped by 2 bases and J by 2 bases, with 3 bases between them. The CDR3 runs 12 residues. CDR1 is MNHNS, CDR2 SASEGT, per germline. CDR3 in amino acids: CASSEYNTEAFF. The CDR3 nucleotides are TGTGCCAGCAGTGAATACAACACTGAAGCTTTCTTT.

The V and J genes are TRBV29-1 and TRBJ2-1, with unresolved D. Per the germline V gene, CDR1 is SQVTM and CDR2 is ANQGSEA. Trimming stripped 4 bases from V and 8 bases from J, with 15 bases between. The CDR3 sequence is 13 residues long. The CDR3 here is CSVGGLLGDEQFF. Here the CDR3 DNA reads TGCAGCGTTGGGGGATTATTAGGTGATGAGCAGTTCTTC.

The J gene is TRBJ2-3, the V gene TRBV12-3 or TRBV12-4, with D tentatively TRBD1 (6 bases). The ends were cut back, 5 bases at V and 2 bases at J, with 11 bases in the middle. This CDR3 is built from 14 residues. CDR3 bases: TGTGCCAGCAGTCTGGACAGCTACACAGATACGCAGTATTTT. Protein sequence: CASSLDSYTDTQYF.

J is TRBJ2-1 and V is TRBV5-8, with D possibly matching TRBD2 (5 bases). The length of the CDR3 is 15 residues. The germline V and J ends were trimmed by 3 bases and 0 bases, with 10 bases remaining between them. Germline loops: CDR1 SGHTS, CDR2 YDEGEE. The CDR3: CASSSGLLSYNEQFF. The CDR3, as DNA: TGTGCCAGCAGCTCTGGACTCCTCTCCTACAATGAGCAGTTCTTC.

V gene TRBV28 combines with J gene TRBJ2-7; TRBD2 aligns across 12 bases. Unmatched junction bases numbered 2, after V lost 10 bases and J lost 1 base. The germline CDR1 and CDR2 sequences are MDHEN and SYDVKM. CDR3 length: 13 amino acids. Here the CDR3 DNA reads TGTGCCACACTAGCGGGAGGTTCCTACGAGCAGTACTTC. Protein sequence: CATLAGGSYEQYF.

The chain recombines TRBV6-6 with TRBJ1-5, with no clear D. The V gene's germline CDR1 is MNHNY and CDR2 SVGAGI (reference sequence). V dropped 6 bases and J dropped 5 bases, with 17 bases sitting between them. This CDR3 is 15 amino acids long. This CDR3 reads CASRNPTEPDQPQHF. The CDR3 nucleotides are TGTGCCAGCAGAAATCCTACAGAGCCCGATCAGCCCCAGCATTTT.

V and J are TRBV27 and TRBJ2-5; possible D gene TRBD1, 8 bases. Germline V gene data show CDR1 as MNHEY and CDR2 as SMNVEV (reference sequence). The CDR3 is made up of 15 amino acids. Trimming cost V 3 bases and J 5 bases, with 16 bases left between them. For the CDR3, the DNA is TGTGCCAGCAGTTTTTCACAGGGGGGGGAGGAGACCCAGTACTTC. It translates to CASSFSQGGEETQYF.

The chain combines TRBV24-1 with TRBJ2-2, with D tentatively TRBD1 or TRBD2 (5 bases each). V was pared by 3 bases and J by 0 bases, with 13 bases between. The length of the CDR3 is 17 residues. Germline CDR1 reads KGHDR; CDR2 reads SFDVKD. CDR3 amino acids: CATSDPESGPNTGELFF. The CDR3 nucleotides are TGTGCCACCAGTGATCCTGAGTCGGGACCGAACACCGGGGAGCTGTTTTTT.